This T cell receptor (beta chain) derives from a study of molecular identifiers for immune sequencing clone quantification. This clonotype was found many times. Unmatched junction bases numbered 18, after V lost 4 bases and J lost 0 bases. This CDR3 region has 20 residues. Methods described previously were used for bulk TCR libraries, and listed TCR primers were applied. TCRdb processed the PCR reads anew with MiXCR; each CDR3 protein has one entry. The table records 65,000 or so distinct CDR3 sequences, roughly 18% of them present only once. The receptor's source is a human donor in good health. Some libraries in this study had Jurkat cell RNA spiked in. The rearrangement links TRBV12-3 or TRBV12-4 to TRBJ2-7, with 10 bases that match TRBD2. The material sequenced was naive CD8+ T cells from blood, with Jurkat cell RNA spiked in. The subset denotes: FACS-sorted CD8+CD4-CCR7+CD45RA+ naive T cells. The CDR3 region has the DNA TGTGCCAGCAGTTCCGGGACTAGCGCCAAACGGGCAGAGTACTCCTACGAGCAGTACTTC. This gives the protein CASSSGTSAKRAEYSYEQYF.